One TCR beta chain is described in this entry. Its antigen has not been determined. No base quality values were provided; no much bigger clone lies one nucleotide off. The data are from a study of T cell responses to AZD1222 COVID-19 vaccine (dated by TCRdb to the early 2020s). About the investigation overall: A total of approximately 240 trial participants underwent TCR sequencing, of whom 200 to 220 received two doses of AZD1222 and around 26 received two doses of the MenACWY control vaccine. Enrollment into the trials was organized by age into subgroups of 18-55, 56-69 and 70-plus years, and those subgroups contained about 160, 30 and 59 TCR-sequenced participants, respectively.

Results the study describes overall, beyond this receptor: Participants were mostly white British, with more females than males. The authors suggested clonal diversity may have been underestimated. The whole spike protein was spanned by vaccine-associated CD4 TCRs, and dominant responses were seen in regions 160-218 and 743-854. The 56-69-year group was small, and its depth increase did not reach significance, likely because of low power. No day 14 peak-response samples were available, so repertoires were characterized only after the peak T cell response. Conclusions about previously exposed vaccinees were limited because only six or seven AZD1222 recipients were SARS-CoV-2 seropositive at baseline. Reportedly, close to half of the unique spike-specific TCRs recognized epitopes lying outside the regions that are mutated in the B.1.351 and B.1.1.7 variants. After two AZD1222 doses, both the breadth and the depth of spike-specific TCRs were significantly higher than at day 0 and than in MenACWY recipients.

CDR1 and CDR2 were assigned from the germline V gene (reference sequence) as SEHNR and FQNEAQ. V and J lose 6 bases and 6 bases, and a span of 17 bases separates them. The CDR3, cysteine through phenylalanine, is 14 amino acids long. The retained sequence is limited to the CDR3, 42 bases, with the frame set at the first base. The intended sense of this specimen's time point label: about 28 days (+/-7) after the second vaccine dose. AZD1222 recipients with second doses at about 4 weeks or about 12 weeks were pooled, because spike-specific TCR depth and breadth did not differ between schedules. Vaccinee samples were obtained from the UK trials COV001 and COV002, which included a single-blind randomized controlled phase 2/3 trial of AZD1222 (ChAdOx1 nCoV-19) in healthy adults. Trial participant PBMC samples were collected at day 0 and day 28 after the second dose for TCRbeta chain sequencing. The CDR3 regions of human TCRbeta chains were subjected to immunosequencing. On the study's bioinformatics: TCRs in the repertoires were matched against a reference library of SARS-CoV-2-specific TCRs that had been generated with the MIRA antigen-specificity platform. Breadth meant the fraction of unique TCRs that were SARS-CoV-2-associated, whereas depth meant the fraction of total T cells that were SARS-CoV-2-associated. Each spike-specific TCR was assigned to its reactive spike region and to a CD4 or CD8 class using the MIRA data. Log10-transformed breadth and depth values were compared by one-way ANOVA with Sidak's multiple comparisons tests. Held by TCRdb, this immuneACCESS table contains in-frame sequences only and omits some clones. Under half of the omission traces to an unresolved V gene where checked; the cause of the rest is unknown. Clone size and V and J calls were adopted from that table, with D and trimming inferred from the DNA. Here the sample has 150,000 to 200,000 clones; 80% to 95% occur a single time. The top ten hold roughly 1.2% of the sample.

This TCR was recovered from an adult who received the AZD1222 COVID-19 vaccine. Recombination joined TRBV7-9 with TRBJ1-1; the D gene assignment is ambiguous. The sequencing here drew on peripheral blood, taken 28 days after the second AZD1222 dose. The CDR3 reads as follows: CASRADGGFAEAFF. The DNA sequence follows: TGTGCCAGCAGGGCGGACGGCGGGTTCGCTGAAGCTTTCTTT.